This entry features one T cell receptor beta chain sequence. Its cognate antigen is unknown. These data belong to a study of type 1 regulatory T cells. TCRdb called the reads again in MiXCR, with one record for every CDR3 protein. The sample holds 55,000 to 65,000 distinct CDR3 sequences, 60% to 80% seen once. The germline gives CDR1 LGHDT, CDR2 YNNKEL (reference sequence). With 8 bases removed from V and 17 bases from J, the gap between germline ends came to 27 bases. This CDR3 has 14 residues. The genes are TRBV3-1 and TRBJ2-2; D is uncertain. This clonotype was sampled from a human donor in good health. Sequencing used cultured non-Tr1 T cells, either the whole culture or a sorted T cell fraction (not recorded which). The DNA of the CDR3 is TGTGCCAGCTCTAGTTCCCTAAATCCCAAGAGGTTATTTTTT. It specifies CASSSSLNPKRLFF.